This T cell receptor beta chain is from a study of T cell responses to AZD1222 COVID-19 vaccine. Findings and limits, study-wide: Among spike-specific TCRs, nearly half reportedly target unmutated variant regions. Two AZD1222 doses significantly raised spike-specific TCR breadth and depth over controls. Clonal diversity was possibly underestimated; the donors were predominantly white British and more often female. Among vaccine-associated CD4 TCRs, coverage spanned spike, with dominance at 160-218 and 743-854.

Comments on this clone: Its specificity is unknown.

Sequenced by immunoSEQ multiplex PCR; TCRdb stores in-frame clones only, minus some. The repertoire consists of around 100,000 clones, with approximately 90% occurring once and the leading ten covering around 2.7%. V was trimmed by 5 bases and J by 3 bases, leaving 13 bases between them. The CDR3 has 14 residues. CDR1 and CDR2 from the germline V gene are SGHAT and FQNNGV. The sample consisted of peripheral blood, taken on day 0 of AZD1222 vaccination. This clonotype was sampled from an adult in good health. V gene TRBV11-2 combines with J gene TRBJ1-2; unclear D gene. The CDR3 DNA sequence: TGTGCCAGCAGCGGTGGGGTCGGGTACTATGGCTACACCTTC. This encodes CASSGGVGYYGYTF.